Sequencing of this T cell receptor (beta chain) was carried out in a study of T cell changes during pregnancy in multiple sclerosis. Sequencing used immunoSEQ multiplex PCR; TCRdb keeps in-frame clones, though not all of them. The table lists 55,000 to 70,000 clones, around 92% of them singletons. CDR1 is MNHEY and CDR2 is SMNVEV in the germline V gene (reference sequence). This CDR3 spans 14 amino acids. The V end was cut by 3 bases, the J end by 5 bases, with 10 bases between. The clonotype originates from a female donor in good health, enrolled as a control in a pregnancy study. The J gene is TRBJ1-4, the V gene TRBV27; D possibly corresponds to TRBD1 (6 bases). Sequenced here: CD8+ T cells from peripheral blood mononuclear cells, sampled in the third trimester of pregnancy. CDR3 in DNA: TGTGCCAGCAGTTTGGGGACATTCAATGAAAAACTGTTTTTT. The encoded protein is CASSLGTFNEKLFF.